Listed here is a single TCR beta chain. The data stem from a study of human versus mouse CDR3 diversity and MHC coevolution. Sequencing used immunoSEQ multiplex PCR; TCRdb keeps in-frame clones, though not all of them. Of approximately 81,000 clones listed, approximately 92% are singletons. This receptor was obtained from a person aged 25 to 75 in good health. Material for sequencing was naive CD4+ T cells from blood. As to subset: CD45RO-negative CD62L-positive naive CD4 T cells.

The CDR3 DNA is TGTGCCAGCAGTGGTAGCGGGCGGATCAATGAGCAGTTCTTC. Encoded protein: CASSGSGRINEQFF. This chain uses TRBV27 with TRBJ2-1; 7 positions agree with TRBD2. CDR3 length equals 14 residues. CDR1 and CDR2 (germline): MNHEY, SMNVEV (reference sequence). Trimming removed 5 bases from V and 6 bases from J; junction bases left unmatched: 7.